Listed below are T cell receptor beta chains from one sample, sequenced in a study of cytomegalovirus exposure and HLA in healthy donors. Sequencing was performed with immunoSEQ multiplex PCR; in TCRdb, only in-frame clones are kept and a portion is missing. This table has fewer than 70,000 clones, 83% appearing once. Specimen: PBMCs. All receptors come from a human donor in good health. Each CDR3 is given with its conserved first and last residue. Each record gives: V gene, D gene, clone size, J gene, CDR3 protein, CDR3 DNA. The D gene is left open where the match is weak. Size tells how often a clone was seen (once, few, many) or the class of an expanded clone, and some rows leave it out.

>TRBV9|-|-|TRBJ2-7
CASSPTWRFSVYEQYF
TGTGCCAGCAGTCCGACGTGGAGGTTTTCTGTCTACGAGCAGTACTTC
>TRBV7-3|TRBD1|-|TRBJ1-1
CASSTGQGNTEAFF
TGTGCCAGCAGCACGGGACAGGGGAACACTGAAGCTTTCTTT
>TRBV5-6|TRBD2|-|TRBJ2-7
CASSFILAETYEQYF
TGTGCCAGCAGCTTTATACTAGCGGAAACCTACGAGCAGTACTTC
>TRBV4-3|-|-|TRBJ2-1
CASSQDQRARGAVRYNEQFF
TGCGCCAGCAGCCAAGATCAAAGGGCTCGGGGGGCTGTTAGATACAATGAGCAGTTCTTC
>TRBV27|-|-|TRBJ1-4
CASSLSRAFDEKLFF
TGTGCCAGCAGTTTATCGCGGGCTTTCGATGAAAAACTGTTTTTT
>TRBV7-2|TRBD1|-|TRBJ1-2
CASSSPLGQGIYGYTF
TGTGCCAGCAGCAGTCCTCTGGGACAGGGGATCTATGGCTACACCTTC
>TRBV19|-|-|TRBJ1-6
CASSMTRALNSPLHF
TGTGCCAGTAGTATGACCAGGGCGTTAAATTCACCCCTCCACTTT
>TRBV6-5|TRBD2|-|TRBJ2-4
CASSRGTSERNIQYF
TGTGCCAGCAGCCGCGGGACTAGCGAGAGAAACATTCAGTACTTC
>TRBV7-3|-|once|TRBJ2-5
CASSLRGPGVGETQYF
TGTGCCAGCAGCTTAAGGGGTCCGGGGGTGGGAGAGACCCAGTACTTC
>TRBV11-3|TRBD1|few|TRBJ2-7
CASSPGQGYEQYF
TGTGCCAGCAGTCCGGGACAGGGCTACGAGCAGTACTTC
>TRBV6-6|-|-|TRBJ1-1
CASSYSTLGSGTEAFF
TGTGCCAGCAGTTACTCGACCCTGGGGTCGGGGACTGAAGCTTTCTTT
>TRBV11-2|TRBD2|-|TRBJ2-7
CASSLVLGRSEYEQYF
TGTGCCAGCAGCTTAGTTCTCGGGAGGAGTGAGTACGAGCAGTACTTC